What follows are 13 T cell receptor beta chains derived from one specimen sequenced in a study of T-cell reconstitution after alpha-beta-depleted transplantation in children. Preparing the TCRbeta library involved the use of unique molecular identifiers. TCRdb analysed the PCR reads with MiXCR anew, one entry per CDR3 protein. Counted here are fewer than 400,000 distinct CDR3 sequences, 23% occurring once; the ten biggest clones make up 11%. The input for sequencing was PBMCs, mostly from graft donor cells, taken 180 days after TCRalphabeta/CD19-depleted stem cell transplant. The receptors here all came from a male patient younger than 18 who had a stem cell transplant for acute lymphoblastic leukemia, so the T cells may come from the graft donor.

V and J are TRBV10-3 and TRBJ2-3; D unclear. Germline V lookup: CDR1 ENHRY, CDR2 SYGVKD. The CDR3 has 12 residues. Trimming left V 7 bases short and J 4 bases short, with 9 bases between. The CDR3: CAIKAGSDTQYF. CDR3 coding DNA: TGTGCCATCAAGGCTGGATCAGATACGCAGTATTTT.

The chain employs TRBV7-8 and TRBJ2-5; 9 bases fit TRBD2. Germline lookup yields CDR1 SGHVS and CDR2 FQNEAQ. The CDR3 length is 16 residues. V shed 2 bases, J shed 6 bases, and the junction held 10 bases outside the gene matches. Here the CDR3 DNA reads TGTGCCAGCAGCTTATTGGCTAGCGGGGTTCAAAAGACCCAGTACTTC. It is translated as CASSLLASGVQKTQYF.

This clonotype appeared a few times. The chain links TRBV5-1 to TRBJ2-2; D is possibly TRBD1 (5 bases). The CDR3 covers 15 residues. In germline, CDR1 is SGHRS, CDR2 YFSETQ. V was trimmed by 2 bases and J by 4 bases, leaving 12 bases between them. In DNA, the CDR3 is TGCGCCAGCAGCTTTCAGGGAAGGGGCACCGGGGAGCTGTTTTTT. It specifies CASSFQGRGTGELFF.

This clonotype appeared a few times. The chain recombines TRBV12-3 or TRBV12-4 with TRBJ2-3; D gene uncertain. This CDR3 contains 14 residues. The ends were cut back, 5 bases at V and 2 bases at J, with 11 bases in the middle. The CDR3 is CASSPWTTTDTQYF. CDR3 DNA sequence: TGTGCCAGCAGTCCATGGACCACCACAGATACGCAGTATTTT.

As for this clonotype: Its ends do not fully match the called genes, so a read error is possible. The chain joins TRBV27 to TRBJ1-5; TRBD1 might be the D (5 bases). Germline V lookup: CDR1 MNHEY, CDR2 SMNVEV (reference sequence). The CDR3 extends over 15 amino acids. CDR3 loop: CASSLRGGSSQPQHF. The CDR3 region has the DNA TGTGCCAGCAGTTTGCGGGGGGGGAGCAGTCAGCCCCAGCATTTT.

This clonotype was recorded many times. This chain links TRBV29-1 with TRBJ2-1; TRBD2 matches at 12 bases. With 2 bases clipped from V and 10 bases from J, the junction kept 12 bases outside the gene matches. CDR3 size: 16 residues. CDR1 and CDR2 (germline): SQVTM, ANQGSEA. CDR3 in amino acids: CSVESPASGRGWEQFF. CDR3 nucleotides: TGCAGCGTTGAATCCCCGGCTAGCGGGAGGGGTTGGGAGCAGTTCTTC.

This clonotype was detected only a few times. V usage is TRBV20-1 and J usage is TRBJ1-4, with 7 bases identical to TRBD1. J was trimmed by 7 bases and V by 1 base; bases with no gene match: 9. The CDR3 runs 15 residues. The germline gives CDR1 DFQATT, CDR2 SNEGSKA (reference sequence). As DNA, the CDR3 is TGCAGTGCTAGAGGTCCGGGCCCAGGGGGTGAAAAACTGTTTTTT. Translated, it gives CSARGPGPGGEKLFF.

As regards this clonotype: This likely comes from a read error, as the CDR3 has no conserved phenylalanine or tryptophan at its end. The CDR3 DNA follows: TGCGCCAGCAGCCATTACCCAGAGGCAGATACGCAGTATTTG. It encodes CASSHYPEADTQYL. This chain uses TRBV4-1 with TRBJ2-3; no firm D call. CDR1 and CDR2 from the germline V gene are MGHRA and YSYEKL. The CDR3 length is 14 residues. Trimming removed 3 bases at V and 4 bases at J, with 11 bases between.

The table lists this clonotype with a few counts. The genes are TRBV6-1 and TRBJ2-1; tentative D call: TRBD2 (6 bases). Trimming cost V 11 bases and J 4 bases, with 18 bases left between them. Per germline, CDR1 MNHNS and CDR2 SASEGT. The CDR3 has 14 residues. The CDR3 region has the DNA TGTGCCGTAGGAACCTGGGACTTTTACAATGAGCAGTTCTTC. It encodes CAVGTWDFYNEQFF.

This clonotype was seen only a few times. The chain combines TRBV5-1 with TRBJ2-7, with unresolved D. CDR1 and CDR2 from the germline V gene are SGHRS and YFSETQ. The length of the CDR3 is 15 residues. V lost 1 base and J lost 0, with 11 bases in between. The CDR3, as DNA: TGCGCCAGCAGCTTGATGGACCTTTCCTCCTACGAGCAGTACTTC. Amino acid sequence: CASSLMDLSSYEQYF.

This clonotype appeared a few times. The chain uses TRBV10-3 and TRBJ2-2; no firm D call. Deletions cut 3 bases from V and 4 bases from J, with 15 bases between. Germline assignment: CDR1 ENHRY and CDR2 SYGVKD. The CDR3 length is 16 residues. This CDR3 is CAISDKGLRRTGELFF. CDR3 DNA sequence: TGTGCCATCAGTGATAAAGGGTTGAGGCGCACCGGGGAGCTGTTTTTT.

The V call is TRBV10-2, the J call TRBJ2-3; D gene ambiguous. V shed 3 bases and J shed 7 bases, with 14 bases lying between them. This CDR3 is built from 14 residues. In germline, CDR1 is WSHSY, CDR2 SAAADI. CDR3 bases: TGCGCCAGCAGTGAAACGAGTTGGACCTATACGCAGTATTTT. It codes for CASSETSWTYTQYF.

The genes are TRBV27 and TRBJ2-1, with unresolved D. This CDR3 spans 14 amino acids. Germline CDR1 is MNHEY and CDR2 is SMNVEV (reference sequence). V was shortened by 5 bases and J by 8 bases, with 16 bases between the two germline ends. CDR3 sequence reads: CASSPLFVLDEQFF. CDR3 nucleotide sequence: TGTGCCAGCAGTCCCCTCTTTGTTCTCGATGAGCAGTTCTTC.